This entry features one TCR beta chain sequence. Its antigen is as yet unknown. The sample belongs to a study of brain T cells in children with intractable seizures. Study-level results: HCMV serostatus was not known, and viral specificity came from CDR3 similarity only. Absence of clones before surgery may stem from lower sequencing depth.

Sequencing was limited to surgery cases with top T cell transcript signatures in brain tissue. At least one anti-epileptic drug was given before surgery. The germline V gene encodes CDR1 SGHAT and CDR2 FQNNGV. The CDR3 is 12 residues long. V was trimmed by 5 bases and J by 2 bases, leaving 6 bases between them. Data came from immunoSEQ multiplex PCR; TCRdb stores just in-frame clones and leaves some out. There are about 64,000 clones in the sample; 95% to 97% occur only once, and more than 0.35% lies in the top ten. This TCR derives from a boy younger than two with focal cortical dysplasia and intractable seizures. The sample in question was peripheral blood, obtained at surgery. The genes are TRBV11-2 and TRBJ1-1; unclear D gene. CDR3 residues: CASSGTNTEAFF. The CDR3 region has the DNA TGTGCCAGCAGCGGAACAAACACTGAAGCTTTCTTT.